Below are 13 T cell receptor beta chains sequenced from a single sample in a study of shared clonotypes between healthy human individuals. The data were produced by immunoSEQ multiplex PCR, yet TCRdb's version contains in-frame clones alone and is incomplete. The repertoire has some 1.1 million clones, 70% to 80% of them found once; the top ten carry approximately 0.9%. The specimen was memory CD4+ T cells from PBMCs. Subset noted: CD45RA-negative fraction. The receptor source for this set is a man aged 18 to 35 in good health. Some clones in this sample may be carry-over from other donors' samples.

J is TRBJ2-7 and V is TRBV30, with 7 bases that match TRBD2. There are 14 residues in the CDR3. With 1 base clipped from V and 6 bases from J, the junction kept 9 bases outside the gene matches. Germline values: CDR1 GTSNPN, CDR2 SVGIG (reference sequence). CDR3 residues: CAWSARGGRLEQYF. CDR3 nucleotide sequence: TGTGCCTGGAGTGCAAGGGGCGGGAGACTCGAGCAGTACTTC. Together with reference TRBV30 and TRBJ2-7, the CDR3 gives the full variable domain: SQTIHQWPATLVQPVGSPLSLECTVEGTSNPNLYWYRQAAGRGLQLLFYSVGIGQISSEVPQNLSASRPQDRQFILSSKKLLLSDSGFYLCAWSARGGRLEQYFGPGTRLTVT.

The table lists this clone with many counts. This chain links TRBV28 with TRBJ2-3; D call uncertain. The CDR3 length is 11 residues. Trimming pared 6 bases from V and 2 bases from J, leaving 3 bases between. Germline V gives CDR1 MDHEN, CDR2 SYDVKM. CDR3 in amino acids: CASRFTDTQYF. DNA for the CDR3: TGTGCCAGCAGATTCACAGATACGCAGTATTTT.

The rearrangement joins TRBV10-3 to TRBJ2-7, with 10 bases that match TRBD1. V lost 10 bases, J lost 3 bases, and 9 bases stayed unmatched. The germline V gene encodes CDR1 ENHRY and CDR2 SYGVKD. The CDR3 is 14 amino acids. The CDR3 region is CATASGTGVYEQYF. CDR3 bases: TGTGCCACCGCCTCCGGGACAGGGGTCTACGAGCAGTACTTC.

In its sample, this clone was seen many times. The chain links TRBV5-6 to TRBJ2-7; D perhaps matches TRBD1 (5 bases). Trimming pared 2 bases from V and 2 bases from J, leaving 11 bases between. There are 14 residues in the CDR3. Germline CDR1 reads SGHDT; CDR2 reads YYEEEE. The CDR3 DNA follows: TGTGCCAGCAGCTTTCTAGGGGTAACCTACGAGCAGTACTTC. Encoded protein: CASSFLGVTYEQYF.

This chain connects TRBV4-3 to TRBJ2-7; the D gene is possibly TRBD1 (6 bases). Trimming took 4 bases from V and 0 from J, leaving 10 bases between them. Germline CDR1 and CDR2: LGHNA and YSLEER. The CDR3 is made up of 14 amino acids. The CDR3 sequence is CASSLGQTSYEQYF. For the CDR3, the DNA is TGCGCCAGCAGCCTCGGACAGACCTCCTACGAGCAGTACTTC.

Points on this clone: Germline is not matched at one junction end, which may reflect a read error. The chain recombines TRBV4-2 with TRBJ1-2; TRBD1 is a possible D gene (5 bases). Germline CDR1 and CDR2: LGHNA and YNFKEQ. There are 15 residues in the CDR3. The CDR3 region is CASSQERQGGYGYIF. The CDR3 DNA follows: TGTGCCAGCAGCCAAGAACGCCAGGGTGGTTATGGCTACATCTTC.

The chain links TRBV28 to TRBJ2-1; 11 nucleotides align to TRBD2. Germline loops: CDR1 MDHEN, CDR2 SYDVKM. The CDR3 spans 14 residues. V lost 7 bases, J lost 8 bases, and 7 bases stayed unmatched. The CDR3 is CASKTSGSKDEQFF. The CDR3 nucleotides read TGTGCCAGCAAAACTAGCGGGAGCAAGGATGAGCAGTTCTTC.

The rearrangement links TRBV4-2 to TRBJ1-4; a possible D gene is TRBD1 (6 bases). CDR1 is LGHNA and CDR2 is YNFKEQ in the germline V gene. The CDR3 sequence is 15 residues long. V lost 1 base and J lost 4, with 10 bases in between. The CDR3: CASSQGGGRNEKLFF. CDR3 DNA: TGTGCCAGCAGCCAAGGGGGGGGCCGTAATGAAAAACTGTTTTTT.

This chain links TRBV11-3 with TRBJ2-1; D remains ambiguous. Germline assignment: CDR1 SGHNT and CDR2 YENEEA. The V end lost 0 bases, the J end lost 4 bases, and 4 bases lay between the germline ends. CDR3 length: 13 amino acids. DNA of the CDR3: TGTGCCAGCAGCTTAGAGGAATACAATGAGCAGTTCTTC. Amino acid sequence: CASSLEEYNEQFF. Variable domain in full (rest from reference TRBV11-3 and TRBJ2-1): EAGVVQSPRYKIIEKKQPVAFWCNPISGHNTLYWYLQNLGQGPELLIRYENEEAVDDSQLPKDRFSAERLKGVDSTLKIQPAELGDSAVYLCASSLEEYNEQFFGPGTRLTVL.

This sequence joins TRBV21-1 and TRBJ1-1. TRBV21-1 is a documented pseudogene. The CDR3 extends over 10 amino acids. This CDR3 reads CASPSPGAFF. The CDR3 DNA reads as TGTGCCAGCCCTTCCCCCGGGGCTTTCTTT.

The V call is TRBV21-1, the J call TRBJ2-4; no DNA check was done on the table's D call, TRBD2. TRBV21-1 is labeled a pseudogene. The CDR3 loop spans 16 amino acids. The CDR3 region is CASSKALRGPGGIQYF. The CDR3 DNA reads TGTGCCAGCAGCAAAGCGCTACGGGGTCCCGGGGGCATTCAGTACTTC.

Turning to this clone: In the same sample, other DNA sequences code for this CDR3. The chain recombines TRBV15 with TRBJ1-5; D is perhaps TRBD1 (5 bases). V was pared by 1 base and J by 4 bases, with 8 bases between. This CDR3 is 14 amino acids long. CDR1 and CDR2 from the germline V gene are LNHNV and YYDKDF (reference sequence). The CDR3 loop is CATSRGQTNQPQHF. For the CDR3, the DNA is TGTGCCACCAGCAGAGGACAGACAAATCAGCCCCAGCATTTT.

The gene calls are TRBV14 and TRBJ2-7; 8 bases agree with TRBD1. The J segment lost 9 bases and the V segment lost 4 bases, leaving 8 bases of the junction unmatched. Germline lookup yields CDR1 SGHDN and CDR2 FVKESK. The CDR3 extends over 13 amino acids. The CDR3 DNA reads TGTGCCAGCAGCCGGGTACAGGGGGGACGGCAGTACTTC. Amino acids: CASSRVQGGRQYF.